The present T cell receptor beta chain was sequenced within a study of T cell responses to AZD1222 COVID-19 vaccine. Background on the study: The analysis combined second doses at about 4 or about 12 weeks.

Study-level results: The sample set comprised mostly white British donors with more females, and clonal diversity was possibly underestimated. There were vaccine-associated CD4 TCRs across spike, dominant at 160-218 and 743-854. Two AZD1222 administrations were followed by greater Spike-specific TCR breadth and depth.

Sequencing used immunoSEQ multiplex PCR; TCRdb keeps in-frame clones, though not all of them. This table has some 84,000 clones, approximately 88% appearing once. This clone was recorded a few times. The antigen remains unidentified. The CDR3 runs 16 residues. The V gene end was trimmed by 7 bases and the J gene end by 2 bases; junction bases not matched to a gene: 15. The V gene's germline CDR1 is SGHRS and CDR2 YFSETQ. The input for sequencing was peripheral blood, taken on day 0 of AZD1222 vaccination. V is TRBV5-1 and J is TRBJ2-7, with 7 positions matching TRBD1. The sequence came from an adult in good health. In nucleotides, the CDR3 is TGCGCCAGCCGCCCAAGTTCGGGGACAGCAACCTACGAGCAGTACTTC. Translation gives CASRPSSGTATYEQYF.